This T cell receptor (beta chain) was recorded in a study of T cell changes during pregnancy in multiple sclerosis (dated by TCRdb to between 2018 and 2020). Some background on the complete study: In women with multiple sclerosis, the researchers looked at how the T cell repertoire shifted as pregnancy progressed.

Reading the germline V gene gives CDR1 SNHLY and CDR2 FYNNEI. Germline trimming amounts to 6 bases on V and 3 bases on J, with 8 as the count of junction bases outside the gene matches. There are 14 amino acids in the CDR3, from cysteine to phenylalanine inclusive. Only CDR3 DNA remains: 42 bases, in frame from the first base. Libraries were prepared through the immunoSEQ multiplex PCR assay. The table was pulled from immuneACCESS by TCRdb, which kept in-frame rearrangements only. Such tables lose some clones; where checked, under half of the loss comes from unresolved V genes, and the rest has no known cause. Within this sample are 20,000 to 25,000 clones, with about nine tenths of them counted one time only. The top ten clonotypes cover 6.5% to 9.5% of the sample. In its sample, this clone comes out as medium-sized (0.01 to 0.1%). There is no known antigen for this receptor. No base quality values were provided; no much bigger clone lies one nucleotide off.

This sequence uses TRBV2 and TRBJ2-7; 7 bases in the middle match TRBD1. Sequences were derived from CD8+ T cells from peripheral blood mononuclear cells, sampled in the first trimester of pregnancy. The receptor was derived from a female donor in good health, enrolled as a control in a pregnancy study. The DNA is as follows: TGTGCCAGCAGATTACAGGGGTCGAACTACGAGCAGTACTTC. This encodes CASRLQGSNYEQYF.